The 21 T cell receptor beta chains presented below share a single source sample, sequenced in a study of cytomegalovirus exposure and HLA in healthy donors. PCR amplification relied on 60 Vbeta primers (plus 13 Jbeta primers). Clones were read by immunoSEQ multiplex PCR, and TCRdb kept only the in-frame ones, dropping some. Among under 80,000 clones, roughly two thirds were seen once, and the ten largest hold 2% to 2.5%. Sequencing input: PBMCs. Every receptor here comes from a young woman in good health and CMV-seronegative.

The genes are TRBV6-1 and TRBJ1-5, with D uncertain. CDR3 length equals 13 residues. The V end lost 3 bases, the J end lost 1 base, and 4 bases lay between the germline ends. Looked up from germline, CDR1 is MNHNS and CDR2 is SASEGT. Here the CDR3 DNA reads TGTGCCAGCAGTGATATAAGCAATCAGCCCCAGCATTTT. It translates to CASSDISNQPQHF.

The CDR3 protein is CASTPRGTSGGPPYEQYF. The CDR3 DNA sequence: TGTGCCAGCACCCCCAGGGGGACTAGCGGGGGGCCGCCCTACGAGCAGTACTTC. The chain couples TRBV7-9 to TRBJ2-7; 15 bases match TRBD2. The CDR3 totals 18 residues. V lost 7 bases, J lost 2 bases, and 12 bases stayed unmatched. Germline CDR1 is SEHNR and CDR2 is FQNEAQ (reference sequence).

The chain carries TRBV7-6 and TRBJ1-3; D unclear. The V and J ends lost 5 bases and 0 bases respectively, with 5 bases between them. CDR3 length equals 13 residues. Germline values: CDR1 SGHVS, CDR2 FNYEAQ. CDR3 DNA sequence: TGTGCCAGCAGCCCGTTCTCTGGAAACACCATATATTTT. The encoded protein is CASSPFSGNTIYF. The full variable domain, rest sourced from reference TRBV7-6 and TRBJ1-3, is GAGVSQSPRYKVTKRGQDVALRCDPISGHVSLYWYRQALGQGPEFLTYFNYEAQQDKSGLPNDRFSAERPEGSISTLTIQRTEQRDSAMYRCASSPFSGNTIYFGEGSWLTVV.

In this sample, this clone turned up a few times. The rearrangement links TRBV12-5 to TRBJ2-3, with 7 nucleotides matching TRBD1. This CDR3 spans 14 amino acids. Germline V gene lookup returns CDR1 LGHNT and CDR2 FRNRAP. After removal of 6 bases from V and 2 bases from J, the junction contained 5 bases not matched to a gene. Here the CDR3 DNA reads TGTGCTAGTGGCCCGGGACAGTTCACAGATACGCAGTATTTT. Protein: CASGPGQFTDTQYF.

The chain uses TRBV7-9 and TRBJ1-1; weak D call: TRBD1 (5 bases). Germline CDR1 and CDR2: SEHNR and FQNEAQ (reference sequence). This CDR3 spans 13 amino acids. V was shortened by 5 bases and J by 3 bases, with 10 bases between the two germline ends. The CDR3: CASSPDRYTEAFF. In DNA form, the CDR3 reads TGTGCCAGCAGCCCAGACAGATACACTGAAGCTTTCTTT.

This sequence joins TRBV19 and TRBJ1-1; TRBD1 agrees at 7 bases. Germline trimming cut 5 bases from V and 7 bases from J; bases unmatched to any gene: 7. CDR1 and CDR2 from the germline V gene are LNHDA and SQIVND (reference sequence). CDR3 length: 13 amino acids. The CDR3 loop is CASSLQGQGEAFF. The DNA of the CDR3 is TGTGCCAGTAGTCTACAGGGGCAGGGTGAAGCTTTCTTT.

J is TRBJ2-7 and V is TRBV10-3; 10 nucleotides line up with TRBD1. Germline V gene sequence: CDR1 ENHRY, CDR2 SYGVKD. Trimming removed 6 bases from V and 3 bases from J; junction bases left unmatched: 2. This CDR3 has 13 amino acids. The CDR3 bases are TGTGCCATCAGAGGACAGGGGGGCTACGAGCAGTACTTC. It is translated as CAIRGQGGYEQYF.

V gene TRBV7-8 combines with J gene TRBJ2-3; 11 bases are shared with TRBD2. Per germline, CDR1 SGHVS and CDR2 FQNEAQ. The CDR3 contains 18 residues. With V trimmed by 5 bases and J by 2 bases, 12 bases remained unmatched. Here the CDR3 DNA reads TGTGCCAGCAGCCCAAACCGACTAGCGGGGAGACTCACAGATACGCAGTATTTT. It specifies CASSPNRLAGRLTDTQYF. The variable domain in full, with the rest retrieved from reference TRBV7-8 and TRBJ2-3, is GAGVSQSPRYKVAKRGQDVALRCDPISGHVSLFWYQQALGQGPEFLTYFQNEAQLDKSGLPSDRFFAERPEGSVSTLKIQRTQQEDSAVYLCASSPNRLAGRLTDTQYFGPGTRLTVL.

The chain couples TRBV7-2 to TRBJ1-5, with D unclear. Germline lookup yields CDR1 SGHTA and CDR2 FQGNSA. CDR3 length: 12 amino acids. The ends were cut back, 3 bases at V and 3 bases at J, with 3 bases in the middle. DNA of the CDR3: TGTGCCAGCAGCTTCTTCAATCAGCCCCAGCATTTT. It encodes CASSFFNQPQHF.

The sample holds a few counts of this clone. The V and J genes are TRBV29-1 and TRBJ2-5; D gene unclear. Per the germline V gene, CDR1 is SQVTM and CDR2 is ANQGSEA. Trimming shortened V by 2 bases and J by 0 bases, and 4 bases separated the two germline ends. The CDR3 loop spans 12 amino acids. This CDR3 reads CSVESYQETQYF. The CDR3 nucleotides are TGCAGCGTTGAATCGTACCAAGAGACCCAGTACTTC.

The rearrangement links TRBV6-1 to TRBJ1-2; TRBD1 aligns across 8 bases. Germline V gene lookup returns CDR1 MNHNS and CDR2 SASEGT. V trimming: 5 bases; J trimming: 4 bases; junction bases outside the gene matches: 6. CDR3 length: 14 residues. The CDR3, as DNA: TGTGCCAGCAGTCCAGGGGGCACCGGCTATGGCTACACCTTC. Amino acid sequence: CASSPGGTGYGYTF.

The V and J genes are TRBV7-3 and TRBJ1-6, with 7 bases matching TRBD1. The V gene end was trimmed by 0 bases and the J gene end by 9 bases; junction bases not matched to a gene: 5. The CDR3 length is 15 residues. Germline V CDR1 and CDR2: SGHTA, FQGTGA. CDR3 sequence (DNA): TGTGCCAGCAGCTTAACCAAGGGGGCGATTTCACCCCTCCACTTT. As protein: CASSLTKGAISPLHF.

This clone was detected once. The genes are TRBV19 and TRBJ1-5; TRBD1 is a possible D gene (5 bases). Trimming cost V 0 bases and J 11 bases, with 11 bases left between them. Germline V gene sequence: CDR1 LNHDA, CDR2 SQIVND (reference sequence). This CDR3 has 13 residues. The CDR3 spells CASSIDSVRAQHF. The CDR3 region has the DNA TGTGCCAGTAGTATAGATTCAGTCAGGGCCCAGCATTTT.

The V and J genes are TRBV7-2 and TRBJ2-6; tentatively, D is TRBD1 (5 bases). Trimming removed 2 bases at V and 4 bases at J, with 12 bases between. The germline CDR1 and CDR2 sequences are SGHTA and FQGNSA. The CDR3 length is 16 residues. For the CDR3, the DNA is TGTGCCAGCAGCTTACGTGGGGCCGGGGGGGCCAACGTCCTGACTTTC. Amino acids: CASSLRGAGGANVLTF.

A few counts support this clone. The chain joins TRBV11-3 to TRBJ1-6; a weak D match, TRBD1 (5 bases). The ends were cut back, 1 base at V and 10 bases at J, with 20 bases in the middle. CDR1 and CDR2 (germline): SGHNT, YENEEA. The CDR3 is made up of 17 amino acids. The CDR3 loop is CASSLVGVRSGGSPLHF. The CDR3 DNA reads TGTGCCAGCAGCTTAGTTGGCGTCAGGTCTGGGGGGTCACCCCTCCACTTT.

This rearrangement joins TRBV19 to TRBJ1-6; the D is unclear. Germline values: CDR1 LNHDA, CDR2 SQIVND (reference sequence). The V and J ends lost 2 bases and 5 bases respectively, with 10 bases between them. This CDR3 is built from 15 residues. CDR3 region: CASSINSHNNSPLHF. In nucleotides, the CDR3 is TGTGCCAGTAGTATAAACAGCCATAATAATTCACCCCTCCACTTT.

The J gene is TRBJ2-2, the V gene TRBV28; D is perhaps TRBD2 (6 bases). Trimming left V 10 bases short and J 2 bases short, with 17 bases between. CDR3 size: 15 residues. CDR1 MDHEN and CDR2 SYDVKM come from the germline V gene. The CDR3 sequence: CATRTGSYNTGELFF. The CDR3 nucleotides read TGTGCCACCCGAACCGGGAGCTATAACACCGGGGAGCTGTTTTTT.

V is TRBV27 and J is TRBJ1-2, with D possibly TRBD1 on 6 matching bases. With 5 bases removed from V and 2 bases from J, the gap between germline ends came to 12 bases. Germline V gene data show CDR1 as MNHEY and CDR2 as SMNVEV (reference sequence). There are 14 residues in the CDR3. For the CDR3, the DNA is TGTGCCAGCAGTCCTCTACAGGGAAACTATGGCTACACCTTC. This codes for CASSPLQGNYGYTF.

The genes are TRBV6-5 and TRBJ1-2, with 9 bases identical to TRBD1. The germline gives CDR1 MNHEY, CDR2 SVGAGI. CDR3 length equals 14 residues. V lost 7 bases and J lost 5; bases outside the gene matches: 8. CDR3 sequence (DNA): TGTGCCAGCACACCCCACGGGACAGGGTATGGCTACACCTTC. Its protein product is CASTPHGTGYGYTF.

The V call is TRBV29-1, the J call TRBJ1-2, with 8 bases fitting TRBD1. The germline V gene has CDR1 SQVTM and CDR2 ANQGSEA. The CDR3 runs 14 residues. The V and J ends lost 6 bases and 8 bases, in that order; junction bases with no gene match: 14. The CDR3 DNA is TGCAGCGTCTCGGACAGGGCGGCCTCCTGGGGCTACACCTTC. It specifies CSVSDRAASWGYTF.

The rearrangement uses TRBV5-8 and TRBJ2-3; TRBD2 agrees at 7 bases. The germline gives CDR1 SGHTS, CDR2 YDEGEE. V trimming: 4 bases; J trimming: 3 bases; junction bases outside the gene matches: 8. CDR3 size: 15 residues. The CDR3 reads CASSVWRGITDTQYF. DNA for the CDR3: TGTGCCAGCAGCGTCTGGCGGGGGATAACAGATACGCAGTATTTT.